The rows below give T cell receptor beta chains drawn from one sample of a study of blood T cell repertoires in COVID-19. Libraries were prepared by immunoSEQ multiplex PCR; TCRdb keeps only in-frame clonotypes and omits some of them. The repertoire has 250,000 to 300,000 clones, around 84% of them found once; the top ten carry approximately 6.6%. Source material: PBMCs or T cells enriched from blood (not recorded which). Receptors were obtained from a woman between 45 and 60 years old who had been exposed to COVID-19. The CDR3 runs from the conserved cysteine through the conserved F or W. Each record gives: V gene, J gene, D gene, clone size, CDR3 protein, CDR3 DNA. D genes are given only for firm matches. Size is stated for part of the rows, as once, few or many counts, or as a class when the clone is expanded.

V gene: TRBV19
J gene: TRBJ2-7
D gene: TRBD2
clone size: NA
CDR3 protein: CASSMTSGGYYEQYF
CDR3 DNA: TGTGCCAGTAGTATGACTAGCGGGGGATACTACGAGCAGTACTTC

V gene: TRBV5-1
J gene: TRBJ1-1
D gene: TRBD1
clone size: NA
CDR3 protein: CASSLSHRGRTEAFF
CDR3 DNA: TGCGCCAGCAGCTTATCTCACAGGGGGCGGACTGAAGCTTTCTTT

V gene: TRBV10-1
J gene: TRBJ1-1
D gene: NA
clone size: NA
CDR3 protein: CASSTGLNTEAFF
CDR3 DNA: TGCGCCAGCAGCACAGGGTTGAACACTGAAGCTTTCTTT

V gene: TRBV12-5
J gene: TRBJ1-5
D gene: NA
clone size: few
CDR3 protein: CASGLVRGQPQHF
CDR3 DNA: TGTGCTAGTGGTTTGGTACGGGGTCAGCCCCAGCATTTT

V gene: TRBV7-9
J gene: TRBJ1-2
D gene: TRBD1
clone size: NA
CDR3 protein: CASSLSQTGSYGYTF
CDR3 DNA: TGTGCCAGCAGCTTAAGCCAGACAGGGAGTTATGGCTACACCTTC

V gene: TRBV2
J gene: TRBJ1-3
D gene: NA
clone size: NA
CDR3 protein: CASSEGADSGNTIYF
CDR3 DNA: TGTGCCAGCAGTGAGGGGGCGGACTCTGGAAACACCATATATTTT

V gene: TRBV6-5
J gene: TRBJ2-3
D gene: TRBD2
clone size: NA
CDR3 protein: CASSSKAGGDTQYF
CDR3 DNA: TGTGCCAGCAGTTCGAAAGCGGGGGGGGATACGCAGTATTTT

V gene: TRBV19
J gene: TRBJ1-1
D gene: NA
clone size: NA
CDR3 protein: CASSLRNAGQAFF
CDR3 DNA: TGTGCCAGTAGTCTTCGGAACGCAGGGCAAGCTTTCTTT

V gene: TRBV29-1
J gene: TRBJ2-7
D gene: TRBD2
clone size: NA
CDR3 protein: CSVLTSGTSEQYF
CDR3 DNA: TGCAGCGTACTGACTAGCGGTACTTCTGAGCAGTACTTC

V gene: TRBV10-3
J gene: TRBJ1-2
D gene: NA
clone size: NA
CDR3 protein: CAISTGRETNYGYTF
CDR3 DNA: TGTGCCATCAGTACGGGGCGGGAGACTAACTATGGCTACACCTTC

V gene: TRBV7-2
J gene: TRBJ1-1
D gene: NA
clone size: NA
CDR3 protein: CASTQTGVGTEAFF
CDR3 DNA: TGTGCCAGCACCCAGACAGGAGTAGGAACTGAAGCTTTCTTT

V gene: TRBV18
J gene: TRBJ2-5
D gene: NA
clone size: NA
CDR3 protein: CASSPGNGETQYF
CDR3 DNA: TGTGCCAGCTCCCCCGGGAATGGGGAGACCCAGTACTTC

V gene: TRBV11-2
J gene: TRBJ1-4
D gene: NA
clone size: NA
CDR3 protein: CASSPGQRGVEKLFF
CDR3 DNA: TGTGCCAGCAGCCCTGGACAGAGGGGCGTAGAAAAACTGTTTTTT

V gene: TRBV30
J gene: TRBJ2-1
D gene: NA
clone size: NA
CDR3 protein: CAWGPGQSKADEQFF
CDR3 DNA: TGTGCCTGGGGCCCCGGACAGTCAAAGGCCGATGAGCAGTTCTTC

V gene: TRBV5-5
J gene: TRBJ1-6
D gene: NA
clone size: NA
CDR3 protein: CASSLQGSYNSPLHF
CDR3 DNA: TGTGCCAGCAGCTTGCAGGGCTCCTATAATTCACCCCTCCACTTT

V gene: TRBV24-1
J gene: TRBJ1-5
D gene: NA
clone size: NA
CDR3 protein: CATRGGRGQPQHF
CDR3 DNA: TGTGCCACCAGGGGGGGGCGGGGTCAGCCCCAGCATTTT

V gene: TRBV19
J gene: TRBJ1-2
D gene: TRBD1
clone size: NA
CDR3 protein: CASSIPRDRGIDGYTF
CDR3 DNA: TGTGCCAGTAGTATCCCCCGGGACAGGGGCATAGATGGCTACACCTTC

V gene: TRBV3-1/TRBV3-2
J gene: TRBJ2-5
D gene: NA
clone size: NA
CDR3 protein: CASSKLNVGQETQYF
CDR3 DNA: TGTGCCAGCAGCAAACTTAACGTCGGTCAAGAGACCCAGTACTTC

V gene: TRBV7-3
J gene: TRBJ2-2
D gene: TRBD1
clone size: NA
CDR3 protein: CASSPSGGSGGELFF
CDR3 DNA: TGTGCCAGCAGCCCCTCAGGGGGCTCGGGCGGGGAGCTGTTTTTT

V gene: TRBV10-2
J gene: TRBJ2-7
D gene: NA
clone size: NA
CDR3 protein: CASSAPMLPEQYF
CDR3 DNA: TGCGCCAGCAGTGCCCCTATGCTCCCCGAGCAGTACTTC

V gene: TRBV14
J gene: TRBJ1-5
D gene: NA
clone size: NA
CDR3 protein: CASSLTTNQPQHF
CDR3 DNA: TGTGCCAGCAGCCTGACGACTAATCAGCCCCAGCATTTT

V gene: TRBV19
J gene: TRBJ1-1
D gene: NA
clone size: NA
CDR3 protein: CASSDDGDTEAFF
CDR3 DNA: TGTGCCAGTAGTGATGATGGGGACACAGAAGCTTTCTTT

V gene: TRBV2
J gene: TRBJ1-3
D gene: TRBD1
clone size: NA
CDR3 protein: CASSEGTGLNTIYF
CDR3 DNA: TGTGCCAGCAGTGAGGGGACAGGCCTAAACACCATATATTTT

V gene: TRBV11-2
J gene: TRBJ2-7
D gene: TRBD2
clone size: NA
CDR3 protein: CASSLLAGYEQYF
CDR3 DNA: TGTGCCAGCAGCTTACTAGCGGGCTACGAGCAGTACTTC

V gene: TRBV19
J gene: TRBJ1-5
D gene: NA
clone size: once
CDR3 protein: CASSIDRARPTLHQPQHF
CDR3 DNA: TGTGCCAGTAGTATAGATCGTGCCAGGCCGACCTTGCATCAGCCCCAGCATTTT

V gene: TRBV18
J gene: TRBJ1-2
D gene: NA
clone size: NA
CDR3 protein: CASSPTENYGYTF
CDR3 DNA: TGTGCCAGCTCACCGACAGAGAATTATGGCTACACCTTC

V gene: TRBV3-1/TRBV3-2
J gene: TRBJ1-5
D gene: NA
clone size: NA
CDR3 protein: CASSPTPGISNQPQHF
CDR3 DNA: TGTGCCAGCAGCCCTACCCCAGGGATTAGCAATCAGCCCCAGCATTTT

V gene: TRBV4-1
J gene: TRBJ2-3
D gene: TRBD2
clone size: NA
CDR3 protein: CASSLVAGVDTQYF
CDR3 DNA: TGCGCCAGCAGCCTTGTGGCGGGGGTGGATACGCAGTATTTT

V gene: TRBV5-6
J gene: TRBJ2-7
D gene: NA
clone size: NA
CDR3 protein: CASSVDSIEQYF
CDR3 DNA: TGTGCCAGCAGCGTGGACAGTATCGAGCAGTACTTC

V gene: TRBV7-9
J gene: TRBJ1-1
D gene: TRBD1
clone size: NA
CDR3 protein: CASSSPTGGNTEAFF
CDR3 DNA: TGTGCCAGCAGCTCCCCGACAGGGGGTAACACTGAAGCTTTCTTT

V gene: TRBV29-1
J gene: TRBJ1-1
D gene: NA
clone size: few
CDR3 protein: CSVEGGARNTEAFF
CDR3 DNA: TGCAGCGTTGAAGGGGGCGCGAGAAACACTGAAGCTTTCTTT

V gene: TRBV24-1
J gene: TRBJ1-5
D gene: NA
clone size: NA
CDR3 protein: CATSDIGQRSNQPQHF
CDR3 DNA: TGTGCCACCAGTGATATCGGACAGAGAAGCAATCAGCCCCAGCATTTT

V gene: TRBV7-8
J gene: TRBJ2-1
D gene: TRBD2
clone size: NA
CDR3 protein: CASTLWGLATREQFF
CDR3 DNA: TGTGCCAGCACCCTCTGGGGACTAGCTACACGGGAGCAGTTCTTC

V gene: TRBV14
J gene: TRBJ2-2
D gene: NA
clone size: NA
CDR3 protein: CASSRRQLSSNTGELFF
CDR3 DNA: TGTGCCAGCAGCCGGCGGCAGCTTAGCTCGAACACCGGGGAGCTGTTTTTT

V gene: TRBV2
J gene: TRBJ1-2
D gene: NA
clone size: NA
CDR3 protein: CASSVETAYGYTF
CDR3 DNA: TGTGCCAGCAGTGTCGAGACAGCATATGGCTACACCTTC

V gene: TRBV6-1
J gene: TRBJ1-5
D gene: TRBD1
clone size: NA
CDR3 protein: CASSVTGAFGGGNQPQHF
CDR3 DNA: TGTGCCAGCAGTGTCACAGGGGCCTTCGGCGGGGGCAATCAGCCCCAGCATTTT

V gene: TRBV29-1
J gene: TRBJ2-1
D gene: NA
clone size: NA
CDR3 protein: CSVELEHNEQFF
CDR3 DNA: TGCAGCGTTGAACTAGAACACAATGAGCAGTTCTTC

V gene: TRBV11-2
J gene: TRBJ2-3
D gene: TRBD2
clone size: NA
CDR3 protein: CASSPDGGEDTQYF
CDR3 DNA: TGTGCCAGCAGCCCCGATGGGGGGGAGGATACGCAGTATTTT

V gene: TRBV5-1
J gene: TRBJ2-1
D gene: NA
clone size: NA
CDR3 protein: CASSLASNEQFF
CDR3 DNA: TGCGCCAGCAGCTTGGCGAGCAATGAGCAGTTCTTC

V gene: TRBV7-2
J gene: TRBJ1-2
D gene: TRBD1
clone size: NA
CDR3 protein: CASSFYGQGGYGYTF
CDR3 DNA: TGTGCCAGCAGCTTTTACGGACAGGGCGGCTATGGCTACACCTTC